One sample yielded the 9 T cell receptor beta chains listed below, sequenced in a study of CD8 T cells in ankylosing spondylitis. What these receptors recognize is not known. MiXCR was run by TCRdb on the 5' RACE reads, yielding one entry per CDR3 protein. Among fewer than 550,000 distinct CDR3 sequences, roughly 5% were seen once, and the ten largest hold around 3.6%. General study results and limits: A motif of several highly homologous TCR beta variants was seen as apparently characteristic of ankylosing spondylitis blood.

Specimen: blood, either unsorted or a sorted T cell fraction (not recorded which). Every receptor here comes from a male donor with ankylosing spondylitis.

The V gene is TRBV20-1, the J gene TRBJ1-2, with TRBD1 matching 10 bases. The CDR3 loop spans 13 amino acids. The J segment lost 6 bases and the V segment lost 5 bases, leaving 6 bases of the junction unmatched. Germline V gene data show CDR1 as DFQATT and CDR2 as SNEGSKA (reference sequence). The CDR3 is CSAPDRGENGYTF. For the CDR3, the DNA is TGCAGTGCTCCGGACAGGGGGGAGAATGGCTACACCTTC.

At least ten counts were recorded for this clonotype. The CDR3 loop reads CASSQLYRSTDTQYF. The CDR3 nucleotides are TGCGCCAGCAGCCAATTATACAGAAGCACAGATACGCAGTATTTT. The chain couples TRBV4-3 to TRBJ2-3, with D uncertain. Looked up from germline, CDR1 is LGHNA and CDR2 is YSLEER. The CDR3 is made up of 15 amino acids. The V end was cut by 2 bases, the J end by 0 bases, with 9 bases between.

This clonotype appeared many times. V is TRBV5-1 and J is TRBJ2-5, with 10 bases aligning to TRBD2. The CDR3 sequence is 15 residues long. Trimming removed 4 bases from V and 1 base from J; junction bases left unmatched: 4. Per the germline V gene, CDR1 is SGHRS and CDR2 is YFSETQ. The CDR3 nucleotides read TGCGCCAGCAGCCCTGGACTAGCGGCCCAAGAGACCCAGTACTTC. It yields the protein CASSPGLAAQETQYF.

The chain combines TRBV20-1 with TRBJ2-1; D remains ambiguous. Germline V gene sequence: CDR1 DFQATT, CDR2 SNEGSKA (reference sequence). The V end was cut by 0 bases, the J end by 0 bases, with 6 bases between. The CDR3 spans 14 residues. CDR3 in amino acids: CSARDFNSYNEQFF. CDR3 in DNA: TGCAGTGCTAGAGACTTTAACTCCTACAATGAGCAGTTCTTC.

This clonotype was recorded many times. The chain has TRBV20-1 and TRBJ1-4; D is undetermined. Trimming cost V 5 bases and J 4 bases, with 5 bases left between them. The CDR3 is 11 residues long. Looked up from germline, CDR1 is DFQATT and CDR2 is SNEGSKA (reference sequence). CDR3 bases: TGCAGTGCTTACAATAATGAAAAACTGTTTTTT. Translating gives CSAYNNEKLFF.

This clonotype has ten or more counts. This chain joins TRBV7-2 and TRBJ1-1; D unclear. The CDR3 extends over 14 amino acids. The germline gives CDR1 SGHTA, CDR2 FQGNSA. The V end lost 5 bases, the J end lost 5 bases, and 15 bases lay between the germline ends. The CDR3 coding sequence is TGTGCCAGCAGCACAAGAAGAGGTGGGACTGAAGCTTTCTTT. Its protein is CASSTRRGGTEAFF.

This clonotype was recorded many times. The chain employs TRBV12-3 or TRBV12-4 and TRBJ1-5; TRBD1 matches at 7 bases. The CDR3 is 15 residues long. V lost 6 bases and J lost 3; bases outside the gene matches: 8. Here the CDR3 reads CASRQRDSFNQPQHF. CDR3 DNA: TGTGCCAGCAGGCAAAGGGACAGTTTCAATCAGCCCCAGCATTTT.

This clonotype has more than one count but fewer than ten. The V gene is TRBV27, the J gene TRBJ2-1; 8 bases match TRBD2. The trim removed 1 base at V and 8 bases at J, leaving 10 bases unmatched. From germline, CDR1 is MNHEY and CDR2 SMNVEV (reference sequence). This CDR3 is built from 16 residues. The CDR3 DNA is TGTGCCAGCAGTTTATTCGGCGGTCTAGCGGGCGATGAGCAGTTCTTC. The encoded protein is CASSLFGGLAGDEQFF.

This clonotype was counted ten times or more. V is TRBV20-1 and J is TRBJ1-3; no firm D call. Trimming pared 3 bases from V and 0 bases from J, leaving 9 bases between. The CDR3 totals 14 residues. CDR1 is DFQATT and CDR2 is SNEGSKA in the germline V gene (reference sequence). DNA of the CDR3: TGCAGTGCTAGTTCCCGGGTCTCTGGAAACACCATATATTTT. This sequence encodes CSASSRVSGNTIYF.